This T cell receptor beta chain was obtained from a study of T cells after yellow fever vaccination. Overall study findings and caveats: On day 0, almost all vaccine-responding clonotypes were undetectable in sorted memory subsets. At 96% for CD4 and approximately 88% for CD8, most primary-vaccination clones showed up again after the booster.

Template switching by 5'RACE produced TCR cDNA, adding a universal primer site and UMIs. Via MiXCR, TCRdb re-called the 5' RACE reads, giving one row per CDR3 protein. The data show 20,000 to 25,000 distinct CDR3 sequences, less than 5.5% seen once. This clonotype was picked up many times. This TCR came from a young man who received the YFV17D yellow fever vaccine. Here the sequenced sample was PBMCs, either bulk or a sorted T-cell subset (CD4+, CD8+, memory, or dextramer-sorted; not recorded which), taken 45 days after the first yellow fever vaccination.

The DNA for the CDR3 is TGTGCCAGCTCACCAGTCACGAGCGGGGGGTACTCTGGCACAGATACGCAGTATTTT. It is translated as CASSPVTSGGYSGTDTQYF. The J gene is TRBJ2-3, the V gene TRBV18; TRBD2 matches 9 bases. The CDR3 length is 19 residues. Per the germline V gene, CDR1 is KGHSH and CDR2 is LQKENI. V trimming: 2 bases; J trimming: 1 base; junction bases outside the gene matches: 13.